This T cell receptor beta chain was captured by sequencing in a study of cytomegalovirus exposure and HLA in healthy donors. PCR used 60 Vbeta primers and 13 Jbeta primers. TCRdb's table, derived via immunoSEQ multiplex PCR, lists solely in-frame clones and lacks some. The table has hundreds of thousands of clones, 70% to 85% seen once; the top ten hold 3.8%. This clone occurred a few times. V lost 2 bases, J lost 5 bases, and 9 bases lay in between. Per germline, CDR1 MGHDK and CDR2 SYGVNS. The CDR3 loop spans 13 amino acids. The origin of this receptor is a male donor in good health and CMV-seronegative. The chain joins TRBV25-1 to TRBJ1-1; D gene uncertain. The sample comprised PBMCs. CDR3 protein: CASSEGSGTEAFF. The CDR3 region has the DNA TGTGCCAGCAGTGAAGGGTCGGGGACTGAAGCTTTCTTT. The full variable domain, its missing parts supplied by reference TRBV25-1 and TRBJ1-1, is EADIYQTPRYLVIGTGKKITLECSQTMGHDKMYWYQQDPGMELHLIHYSYGVNSTEKGDLSSESTVSRIRTEHFPLTLESARPSHTSQYLCASSEGSGTEAFFGQGTRLTVV.